This section outlines one TCR beta chain sequence together with its context. TCR beta sequencing was performed on blood CD8+ and CD4+ T cells. The patients serving as multiple sclerosis controls were treatment-naive. They had stable or active relapsing-remitting disease and fulfilled revised McDonald criteria. Isolation of CD8+ and CD4+ T cells was performed negatively, whereas enrichment of TEMRA cells was done by FACS. These data come from a study of CD8 T cells in Susac syndrome. Germline values: CDR1 MDHEN, CDR2 SYDVKM. The germline V and J ends were trimmed by 1 base and 3 bases, with 12 bases remaining between them. The CDR3 totals 15 residues. Random-hexamer reverse transcription was applied to roughly 0.5 to 1 ug RNA. Across 54 Vbeta and 13 Jbeta, TCR beta CDR3 was amplified with immunoSEQ multiplex PCR. One entry per CDR3 protein, called by TCRdb with MiXCR from the immunoSEQ multiplex PCR reads. Of a few hundred thousand distinct CDR3 sequences listed, about nine tenths are singletons.

The chain links TRBV28 to TRBJ1-2; D uncertain. Sequenced: CD8+ T cells from PBMCs. The clonotype originates from a human donor with multiple sclerosis. CDR3 bases: TGTGCCAGCAGTTTATTAGGGCCCAACTACTATGGCTACACCTTC. Its translation: CASSLLGPNYYGYTF.